This T cell receptor (beta chain) was retrieved from a study of blood T cells in healthy people across ages. Whenever a sample was processed, at least 6 million PBMCs were isolated. A J-beta primer mix and a sample-barcoded 5' primer were used in a second PCR of about 6 to 12 cycles. MiXCR was run by TCRdb on the 5' RACE reads, yielding one entry per CDR3 protein. The table includes hundreds of thousands of distinct CDR3 sequences, roughly 27% detected once. This clonotype showed up just a few times. The CDR3 is made up of 15 amino acids. Germline values: CDR1 SGHRS, CDR2 YFSETQ. Trimming at V came to 1 base and at J to 6 bases, leaving 6 bases not matched to a gene.

What was sequenced was blood. This TCR was sampled from a woman aged 70-85 years in good health. The chain employs TRBV5-1 and TRBJ2-1; 8 bases align to TRBD2. CDR3 residues: CASSLLSGIVNEQFF. CDR3 nucleotide sequence: TGCGCCAGCAGCTTGCTTAGCGGGATAGTCAATGAGCAGTTCTTC.